This T cell receptor (beta chain) was obtained from a study of human T cells and chemical hapten exposure. Study background: 2% DPC applied to a 2 cm by 2 cm arm area sensitized donors. Patch tests put 0.01% DPC on the upper back, and the results were checked at 6 days.

TCRdb fed the RACE reads into MiXCR, producing one record per CDR3 protein. The profile covers tens of thousands of distinct CDR3 sequences, with roughly a tenth appearing a single time and 2% to 2.5% taken by the ten largest. The CDR3 has 17 amino acids. The germline V and J ends were trimmed by 0 bases and 5 bases, with 18 bases remaining between them. Looked up from germline, CDR1 is KGHDR and CDR2 is SFDVKD. Time point defined: patch test 1, 2 weeks after DPC sensitization. The treatment: therapeutic diphenylcyclopropenone sensitization with weekly scalp DPC. Investigators collected blood before applying each patch test. This clonotype was seen many times.

J is TRBJ2-5 and V is TRBV24-1, with D tentatively TRBD2 (5 bases). The receptor's source is a man between 40 and 49 years old with alopecia areata. Some clones in this sample may be carry-over from other donors' samples. Sequenced material: whole blood, taken in connection with sensitization to the hapten diphenylcyclopropenone (DPC). The DNA for the CDR3 is TGTGCCACCAGTGATTTGCGGGCAGAGGGCCTCCGTGAGACCCAGTACTTC. It encodes CATSDLRAEGLRETQYF.